The rows below give T cell receptor beta chains drawn from one sample of a study of T-cell memory formation after mild COVID-19. Via MiXCR, TCRdb re-called the 5' RACE reads, giving one row per CDR3 protein. The table has a few hundred thousand distinct CDR3 sequences, roughly 27% seen once. The specimen was PBMCs or a T cell subset sorted from them (not recorded which). The receptors were sampled from an adult woman who had mild COVID-19 (a few samples of this study predate the infection). Cell type and time point are not known. Each CDR3 is given with its conserved first and last residue. A D gene is named only where the DNA matches it firmly. Only part of the rows carry a size: once, few, many, or a class if the clone is expanded.

J gene: TRBJ2-1; clone size: -; D gene: TRBD2; CDR3 length: 17; V gene: TRBV27; CDR3 protein: CASSLTFWASGRPEQFF; CDR3 DNA: TGTGCCAGCAGTTTAACCTTCTGGGCTAGCGGGAGGCCTGAGCAGTTCTTC
J gene: TRBJ2-3; clone size: -; D gene: TRBD2; CDR3 length: 15; V gene: TRBV6-5; CDR3 protein: CASSYSGGNRDTQYF; CDR3 DNA: TGTGCCAGCAGTTACTCGGGGGGGAACAGAGATACGCAGTATTTT
J gene: TRBJ2-2; clone size: -; D gene: -; CDR3 length: 14; V gene: TRBV7-6; CDR3 protein: CASSKGGNTGELFF; CDR3 DNA: TGTGCCAGCTCCAAGGGCGGGAACACCGGGGAGCTGTTTTTT
J gene: TRBJ2-1; clone size: few; D gene: -; CDR3 length: 16; V gene: TRBV12-3/TRBV12-4; CDR3 protein: CASSLFGDKRLNEQFF; CDR3 DNA: TGTGCCAGCAGTTTATTCGGGGACAAGAGGTTGAATGAGCAGTTCTTC
J gene: TRBJ2-6; clone size: few; D gene: -; CDR3 length: 17; V gene: TRBV5-6; CDR3 protein: CASSFRREYPGANVLTF; CDR3 DNA: TGTGCCAGCAGCTTCAGAAGGGAGTACCCCGGGGCCAACGTCCTGACTTTC
J gene: TRBJ2-1; clone size: -; D gene: TRBD1; CDR3 length: 15; V gene: TRBV24-1; CDR3 protein: CATSDPGQGINEQFF; CDR3 DNA: TGTGCCACCAGTGACCCGGGACAGGGGATCAATGAGCAGTTCTTC
J gene: TRBJ1-1; clone size: -; D gene: -; CDR3 length: 14; V gene: TRBV10-3; CDR3 protein: CAISESTPNTEAFF; CDR3 DNA: TGTGCCATCAGTGAGTCGACACCGAACACTGAAGCTTTCTTT
J gene: TRBJ2-7; clone size: -; D gene: -; CDR3 length: 15; V gene: TRBV5-1; CDR3 protein: CASSLAELGGGEQYF; CDR3 DNA: TGCGCCAGCAGCTTGGCCGAATTAGGTGGCGGCGAGCAGTACTTC
J gene: TRBJ2-5; clone size: few; D gene: -; CDR3 length: 13; V gene: TRBV6-1; CDR3 protein: CASSGGIGETQYF; CDR3 DNA: TGTGCCAGCAGTGGAGGGATTGGTGAGACCCAGTACTTC
J gene: TRBJ2-1; clone size: few; D gene: TRBD1; CDR3 length: 14; V gene: TRBV7-3; CDR3 protein: CASSPGTAYNEQFF; CDR3 DNA: TGTGCCAGCAGCCCAGGGACAGCCTACAATGAGCAGTTCTTC
J gene: TRBJ1-6; clone size: few; D gene: -; CDR3 length: 13; V gene: TRBV5-1; CDR3 protein: CASSPELDSPLHF; CDR3 DNA: TGCGCCAGCAGCCCCGAGTTGGATTCACCCCTCCACTTT
J gene: TRBJ2-7; clone size: -; D gene: TRBD2; CDR3 length: 15; V gene: TRBV5-6; CDR3 protein: CASSPGLAGEDEQYF; CDR3 DNA: TGTGCCAGCAGCCCGGGACTAGCGGGAGAAGACGAGCAGTACTTC
J gene: TRBJ2-3; clone size: few; D gene: -; CDR3 length: 13; V gene: TRBV6-6; CDR3 protein: CASSLPNTDTQYF; CDR3 DNA: TGTGCCAGCAGCTTGCCGAACACAGATACGCAGTATTTT
J gene: TRBJ2-1; clone size: few; D gene: TRBD2; CDR3 length: 15; V gene: TRBV11-2; CDR3 protein: CASSLSGEGFDEQFF; CDR3 DNA: TGTGCCAGCAGCTTGTCGGGGGAGGGATTCGATGAGCAGTTCTTC
J gene: TRBJ1-4; clone size: -; D gene: TRBD1; CDR3 length: 13; V gene: TRBV7-2; CDR3 protein: CASSNQGVEKLFF; CDR3 DNA: TGTGCCAGCAGCAACCAGGGGGTTGAAAAACTGTTTTTT
J gene: TRBJ1-4; clone size: few; D gene: TRBD1; CDR3 length: 14; V gene: TRBV2; CDR3 protein: CASRDRTGLEKLFF; CDR3 DNA: TGTGCCAGCAGAGACCGGACAGGTCTTGAAAAACTGTTTTTT
J gene: TRBJ1-1; clone size: -; D gene: -; CDR3 length: 15; V gene: TRBV6-6; CDR3 protein: CASSYSQGMNTEAFF; CDR3 DNA: TGTGCCAGCAGTTACTCGCAAGGGATGAACACTGAAGCTTTCTTT
J gene: TRBJ2-1; clone size: -; D gene: -; CDR3 length: 15; V gene: TRBV18; CDR3 protein: CASSPVFLRAGEQFF; CDR3 DNA: TGTGCCAGCTCACCCGTGTTTCTCAGGGCTGGTGAGCAGTTCTTC
J gene: TRBJ1-2; clone size: few; D gene: -; CDR3 length: 13; V gene: TRBV7-6; CDR3 protein: CASSSTPKDGYTF; CDR3 DNA: TGTGCCAGCAGTTCAACACCGAAAGATGGCTACACCTTC
J gene: TRBJ2-7; clone size: -; D gene: -; CDR3 length: 11; V gene: TRBV12-3/TRBV12-4; CDR3 protein: CASSLGLEQYF; CDR3 DNA: TGTGCCAGCAGTTTAGGCCTCGAGCAGTACTTC
J gene: TRBJ1-2; clone size: few; D gene: -; CDR3 length: 15; V gene: TRBV7-9; CDR3 protein: CASSHPAGWSNGYTF; CDR3 DNA: TGTGCCAGCAGCCATCCGGCAGGGTGGTCTAATGGCTACACCTTC
J gene: TRBJ1-6; clone size: -; D gene: TRBD1; CDR3 length: 14; V gene: TRBV12-3/TRBV12-4; CDR3 protein: CASSTGGQESPLHF; CDR3 DNA: TGTGCCAGCAGTACAGGGGGCCAGGAGTCACCCCTCCACTTT
J gene: TRBJ1-5; clone size: -; D gene: -; CDR3 length: 14; V gene: TRBV12-3/TRBV12-4; CDR3 protein: CASSLGRVGQPQHF; CDR3 DNA: TGTGCCAGCAGCCTCGGCAGGGTAGGTCAGCCCCAGCATTTT
J gene: TRBJ2-1; clone size: many; D gene: TRBD1; CDR3 length: 16; V gene: TRBV5-1; CDR3 protein: CASSLLTGGLYNEQFF; CDR3 DNA: TGCGCCAGCAGCTTGCTTACAGGGGGGCTCTACAATGAGCAGTTCTTC
J gene: TRBJ1-1; clone size: few; D gene: -; CDR3 length: 15; V gene: TRBV12-3/TRBV12-4; CDR3 protein: CASSLESGLNTEAFF; CDR3 DNA: TGTGCCAGCAGTTTAGAGTCAGGATTAAACACTGAAGCTTTCTTT
J gene: TRBJ2-1; clone size: -; D gene: TRBD2; CDR3 length: 16; V gene: TRBV24-1; CDR3 protein: CATSDLLAGGRNEQFF; CDR3 DNA: TGTGCCACCAGTGACTTACTAGCGGGAGGTAGGAATGAGCAGTTCTTC
J gene: TRBJ1-1; clone size: -; D gene: -; CDR3 length: 14; V gene: TRBV11-2; CDR3 protein: CASSYGTLNTEAFF; CDR3 DNA: TGTGCCAGCAGCTACGGGACACTGAACACTGAAGCTTTCTTT
J gene: TRBJ1-1; clone size: few; D gene: -; CDR3 length: 11; V gene: TRBV25-1; CDR3 protein: CASTLTTEAFF; CDR3 DNA: TGTGCCAGCACTTTGACGACTGAAGCTTTCTTT
J gene: TRBJ1-3; clone size: -; D gene: -; CDR3 length: 16; V gene: TRBV12-3/TRBV12-4; CDR3 protein: CASTPRADLSGNTIYF; CDR3 DNA: TGTGCCAGCACCCCACGGGCGGATCTCTCTGGAAACACCATATATTTT